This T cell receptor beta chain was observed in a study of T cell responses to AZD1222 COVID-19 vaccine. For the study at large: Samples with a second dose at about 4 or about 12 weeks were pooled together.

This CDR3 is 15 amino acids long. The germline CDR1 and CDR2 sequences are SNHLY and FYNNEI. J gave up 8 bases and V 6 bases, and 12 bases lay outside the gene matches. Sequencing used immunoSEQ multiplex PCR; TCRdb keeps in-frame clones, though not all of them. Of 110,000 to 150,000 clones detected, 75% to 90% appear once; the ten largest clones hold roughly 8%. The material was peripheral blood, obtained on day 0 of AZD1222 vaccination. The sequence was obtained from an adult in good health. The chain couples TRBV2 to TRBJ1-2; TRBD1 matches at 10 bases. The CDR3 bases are TGTGCCAGCAGGTCCGGGACAGGGGTTGGTGGGGGCTACACCTTC. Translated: CASRSGTGVGGGYTF.